Detailed here is one T cell receptor beta chain. Its antigen is undetermined. In TCRdb, the 5' RACE reads were re-called with MiXCR into one record per CDR3 protein. This table holds about 440,000 distinct CDR3 sequences, 15% to 20% found once. Trimming took off 0 bases at V and 5 bases at J, with 16 bases between the two ends. Germline V gene data show CDR1 as SGHTA and CDR2 as FQGTGA. The length of the CDR3 is 16 residues. These data come from a study of CD8 T cells in ankylosing spondylitis. Study-wide points: Within peripheral blood, clones linked to disease were CD8+ and relatively rare. Characteristic, it appeared, of ankylosing spondylitis blood was a TCR beta motif of eight or nine highly homologous variants. Previously reported in reactive arthritis synovial fluid and blood were some of the motif variants.

The J gene is TRBJ2-5, the V gene TRBV7-3; TRBD2 might be the D (6 bases). The clonotype originates from a male donor with ankylosing spondylitis. Input material: blood, either unsorted or a sorted T cell fraction (not recorded which). Here the CDR3 reads CASSLTPGLQRETQYF. Here the CDR3 DNA reads TGTGCCAGCAGCTTAACTCCGGGACTCCAGCGGGAGACCCAGTACTTC.